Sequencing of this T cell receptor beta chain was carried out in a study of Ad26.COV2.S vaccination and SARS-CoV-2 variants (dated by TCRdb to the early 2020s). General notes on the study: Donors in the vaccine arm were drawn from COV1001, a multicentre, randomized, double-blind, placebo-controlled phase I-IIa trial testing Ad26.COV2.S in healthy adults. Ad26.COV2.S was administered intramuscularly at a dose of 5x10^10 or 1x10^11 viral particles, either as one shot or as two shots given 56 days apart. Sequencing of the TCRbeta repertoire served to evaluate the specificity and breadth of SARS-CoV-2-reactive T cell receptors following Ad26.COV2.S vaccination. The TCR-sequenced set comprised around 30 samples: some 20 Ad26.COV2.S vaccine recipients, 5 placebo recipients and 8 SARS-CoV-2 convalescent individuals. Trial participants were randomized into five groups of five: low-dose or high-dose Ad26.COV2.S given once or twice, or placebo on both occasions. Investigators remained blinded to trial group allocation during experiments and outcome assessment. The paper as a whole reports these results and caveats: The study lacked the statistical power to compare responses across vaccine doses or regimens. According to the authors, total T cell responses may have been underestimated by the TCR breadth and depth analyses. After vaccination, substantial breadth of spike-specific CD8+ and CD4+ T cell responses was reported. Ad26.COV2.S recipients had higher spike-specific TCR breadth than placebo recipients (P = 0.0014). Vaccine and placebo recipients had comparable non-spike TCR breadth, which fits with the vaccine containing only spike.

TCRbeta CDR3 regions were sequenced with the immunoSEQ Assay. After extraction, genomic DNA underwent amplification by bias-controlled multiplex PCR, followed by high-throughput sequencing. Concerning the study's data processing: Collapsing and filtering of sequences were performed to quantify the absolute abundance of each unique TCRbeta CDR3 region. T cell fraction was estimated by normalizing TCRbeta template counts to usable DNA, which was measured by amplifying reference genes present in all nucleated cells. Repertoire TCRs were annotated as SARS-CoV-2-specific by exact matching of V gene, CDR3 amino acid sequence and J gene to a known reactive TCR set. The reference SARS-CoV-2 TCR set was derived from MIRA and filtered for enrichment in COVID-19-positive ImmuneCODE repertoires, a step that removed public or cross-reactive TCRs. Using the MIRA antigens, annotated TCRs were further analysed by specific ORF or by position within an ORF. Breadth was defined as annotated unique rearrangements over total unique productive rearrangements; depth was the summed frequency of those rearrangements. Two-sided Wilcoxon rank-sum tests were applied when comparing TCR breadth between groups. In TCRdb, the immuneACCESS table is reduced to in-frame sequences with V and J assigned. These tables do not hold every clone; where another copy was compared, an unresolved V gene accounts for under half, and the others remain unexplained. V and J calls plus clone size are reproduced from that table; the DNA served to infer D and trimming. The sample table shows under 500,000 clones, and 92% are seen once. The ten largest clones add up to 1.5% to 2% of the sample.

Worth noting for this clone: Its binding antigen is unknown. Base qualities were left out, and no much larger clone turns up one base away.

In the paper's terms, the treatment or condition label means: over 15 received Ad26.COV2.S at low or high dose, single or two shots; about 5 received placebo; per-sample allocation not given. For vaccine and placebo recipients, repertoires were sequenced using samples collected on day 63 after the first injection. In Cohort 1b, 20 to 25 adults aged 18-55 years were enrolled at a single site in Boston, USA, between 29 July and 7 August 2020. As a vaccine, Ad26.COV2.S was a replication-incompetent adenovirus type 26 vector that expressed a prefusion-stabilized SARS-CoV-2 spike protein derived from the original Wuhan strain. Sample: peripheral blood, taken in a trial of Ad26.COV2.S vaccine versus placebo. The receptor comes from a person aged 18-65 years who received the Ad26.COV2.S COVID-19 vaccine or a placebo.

For the CDR3, the sequence is CASSPPSSANSGNTIYF. The DNA sequence reads TGTGCCAGCTCACCACCGTCGTCGGCGAACTCTGGAAACACCATATATTTT. The rearrangement joined TRBV18 to TRBJ1-3; the D segment cannot be called with confidence. Taken from cysteine to phenylalanine, the CDR3 has 17 residues. Of all the DNA, just the CDR3 is kept, 51 bases in frame from base 1. At the junction V is shortened by 0 bases and J by 0 bases, with 12 bases in between. As encoded in the germline V gene, CDR1 is KGHSH while CDR2 is LQKENI.